This T cell receptor beta chain was retrieved from a study of control samples from healthy donors and cancer patients. This clone was detected once. The V gene lost 0 bases and the J gene lost 5 bases, with 16 bases spanning the gap. Germline assignment: CDR1 MNHNY and CDR2 SVGAGI (reference sequence). CDR3 length: 16 amino acids. Libraries were prepared by immunoSEQ multiplex PCR; TCRdb keeps only in-frame clonotypes and omits some of them. The profile shows fewer than 200,000 clones, over 85% of them singletons. Sequenced: blood. This sequence was found in a woman aged 55 to 70 in good health. The chain couples TRBV6-6 to TRBJ1-2; D gene ambiguous. In DNA, the CDR3 is TGTGCCAGCAGTTACTCGAGCGCCGGGTACTCTTATGGCTACACCTTC. This gives the protein CASSYSSAGYSYGYTF.